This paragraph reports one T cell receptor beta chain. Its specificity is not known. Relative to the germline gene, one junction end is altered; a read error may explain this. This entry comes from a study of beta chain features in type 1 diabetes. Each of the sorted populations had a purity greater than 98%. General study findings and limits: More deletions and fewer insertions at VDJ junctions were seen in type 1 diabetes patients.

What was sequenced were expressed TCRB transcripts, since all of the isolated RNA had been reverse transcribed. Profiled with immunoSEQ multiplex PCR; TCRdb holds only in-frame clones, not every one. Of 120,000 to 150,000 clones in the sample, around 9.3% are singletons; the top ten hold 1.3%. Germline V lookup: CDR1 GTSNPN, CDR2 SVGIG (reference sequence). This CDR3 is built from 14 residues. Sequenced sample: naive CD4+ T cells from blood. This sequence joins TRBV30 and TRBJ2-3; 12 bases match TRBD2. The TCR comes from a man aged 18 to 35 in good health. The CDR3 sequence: CAWSLAGGPDTQYF. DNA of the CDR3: TGTGCCTGGAGTCTAGCGGGGGGGCCAGACACGCAGTATTTT.